This entry lists 7 T cell receptor beta chains sequenced from one sample in a study of blood T cell repertoires in COVID-19. Sequenced by immunoSEQ multiplex PCR; TCRdb stores in-frame clones only, minus some. The table has approximately 54,000 clones, 80% to 90% seen once. What was sequenced was peripheral blood. The receptor set was obtained from a woman aged 55-70 years with acute or convalescent COVID-19.

This chain connects TRBV6-5 to TRBJ2-2, with D maybe TRBD1 (6 bases). CDR1 MNHEY and CDR2 SVGAGI come from the germline V gene. The CDR3 is 15 amino acids. Between the trimmed V and J ends, which lost 5 bases and 5 bases, there was a span of 15 bases. Written as DNA, the CDR3 is TGTGCCAGCAGTCCTTACAGGGAAGGGACCGGGGAGCTGTTTTTT. This codes for CASSPYREGTGELFF.

This clone was found a few times. The chain carries TRBV10-3 and TRBJ2-2; TRBD2 might be the D (5 bases). Germline CDR1 reads ENHRY; CDR2 reads SYGVKD. This CDR3 has 15 amino acids. Trimming took 0 bases from V and 8 from J, leaving 13 bases between them. CDR3 coding DNA: TGTGCCATCAGTGAGTCTAGCGACCTGAGTGGGGAGCTGTTTTTT. Translation gives CAISESSDLSGELFF.

This clone was detected only a few times. The CDR3 nucleotides read TGTGCCAGCACGGGACAGTTGAACATAGATGGCTACACCTTC. It translates to CASTGQLNIDGYTF. The chain uses TRBV6-5 and TRBJ1-2; 7 nucleotides align to TRBD1. Germline V gene data show CDR1 as MNHEY and CDR2 as SVGAGI. The CDR3 is 14 amino acids. The J segment lost 6 bases and the V segment lost 7 bases, leaving 11 bases of the junction unmatched.

CDR3: CATSGPTGTKPPSPTNEQFF. CDR3 nucleotides: TGTGCCACCAGTGGGCCTACCGGGACTAAACCCCCATCCCCGACCAATGAGCAGTTCTTC. The V gene is TRBV24-1, the J gene TRBJ2-1, with 7 bases identical to TRBD2. CDR3 length equals 20 residues. The V segment lost 5 bases and the J segment 6 bases; nucleotides outside the gene matches: 24. The germline V gene has CDR1 KGHDR and CDR2 SFDVKD.

The V call is TRBV18, the J call TRBJ2-2, with TRBD1 matching 7 bases. CDR3 length equals 16 residues. The V gene's germline CDR1 is KGHSH and CDR2 LQKENI. V lost 1 base and J lost 3; bases outside the gene matches: 5. CDR3 sequence (DNA): TGTGCCAGCTCACCACGGCAGGGGGTGGACACCGGGGAGCTGTTTTTT. Encoded protein: CASSPRQGVDTGELFF.

The rearrangement joins TRBV19 to TRBJ2-1; TRBD1 matches 7 bases. Germline V lookup: CDR1 LNHDA, CDR2 SQIVND (reference sequence). The CDR3 consists of 15 residues. V dropped 3 bases and J dropped 3; count of bases not matched to a gene: 5. The chain's CDR3 is CASSIWDSNYNEQFF. The DNA for the CDR3 is TGTGCCAGTAGTATCTGGGACAGTAACTACAATGAGCAGTTCTTC.

This chain connects TRBV28 to TRBJ2-7; D not resolved. Trimming removed 4 bases from V and 3 bases from J, with 16 bases in between. The germline V gene encodes CDR1 MDHEN and CDR2 SYDVKM. This CDR3 comprises 15 residues. The CDR3 spells CASSSLQLLFYEQYF. CDR3 coding DNA: TGTGCCAGCAGTTCTCTACAGTTGCTTTTCTACGAGCAGTACTTC.